This T cell receptor (beta chain) originates from a study of T cells after posttransplantation cyclophosphamide. TCRdb's copy holds only in-frame clones and misses some; the assay was immunoSEQ multiplex PCR. The table records tens of thousands of clones, roughly 95% of them present only once. Study-wide findings and caveats: Tissue-infiltrating T cells from skin or gut overlapped little with blood T cells. After PTCy, TRB diversity resembled that of CNI/methotrexate controls.

For this clone: Its matching antigen is unknown.

Sequenced: PBMCs. This TCR was sampled from a woman in her thirties in good health and a related stem cell transplant donor.

The CDR3 DNA follows: TGTGCCAGCAGCTTAGATTGGGGACAGGGTTCCGAGACCCAGTACTTC. Translated, it gives CASSLDWGQGSETQYF. The chain joins TRBV11-2 to TRBJ2-5; 9 bases match TRBD1. The J segment lost 5 bases and the V segment lost 0 bases, leaving 7 bases of the junction unmatched. This CDR3 comprises 16 residues. Looked up from germline, CDR1 is SGHAT and CDR2 is FQNNGV. Full variable domain (rest looked up from reference TRBV11-2 and TRBJ2-5): EAGVAQSPRYKIIEKRQSVAFWCNPISGHATLYWYQQILGQGPKLLIQFQNNGVVDDSQLPKDRFSAERLKGVDSTLKIQPAKLEDSAVYLCASSLDWGQGSETQYFGPGTRLLVL.